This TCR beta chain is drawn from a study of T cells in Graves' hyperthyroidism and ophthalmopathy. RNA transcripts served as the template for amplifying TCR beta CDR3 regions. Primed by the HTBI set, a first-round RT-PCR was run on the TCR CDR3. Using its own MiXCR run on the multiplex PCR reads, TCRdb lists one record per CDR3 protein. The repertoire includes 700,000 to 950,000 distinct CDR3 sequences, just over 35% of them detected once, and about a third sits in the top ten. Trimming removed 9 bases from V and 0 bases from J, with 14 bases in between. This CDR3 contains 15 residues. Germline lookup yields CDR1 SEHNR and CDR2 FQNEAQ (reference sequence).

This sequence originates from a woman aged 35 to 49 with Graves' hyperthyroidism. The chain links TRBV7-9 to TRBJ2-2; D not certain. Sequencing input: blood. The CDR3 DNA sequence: TGTGCCAGTGATAGTGGGCAAACGAACACCGGGGAGCTGTTTTTT. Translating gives CASDSGQTNTGELFF.